Below, 28 T cell receptor beta chains from the same sample are listed, as sequenced in a study of blood T cells in healthy people across ages. A second PCR, run for about 7 to 11 cycles, used a sample-barcoded 5' primer plus a J-beta primer mix. One entry per CDR3 protein, called by TCRdb with MiXCR from the 5' RACE reads. The top ten clones hold more than 6% of a sample with over a million distinct CDR3 sequences, approximately 59% of them seen once. The sample taken for sequencing was blood. These receptor sequences come from a young man in good health.

This clonotype was recorded a few times. This chain connects TRBV27 to TRBJ1-2; 7 bases agree with TRBD1. V lost 5 bases, J lost 2 bases, and 5 bases stayed unmatched. This CDR3 is built from 14 residues. The germline V gene has CDR1 MNHEY and CDR2 SMNVEV (reference sequence). The CDR3 is CASSTSDRNYGYTF. The DNA of the CDR3 is TGTGCCAGCAGTACCTCGGACAGGAACTATGGCTACACCTTC.

V and J are TRBV2 and TRBJ2-5; D is perhaps TRBD2 (5 bases). Trimming pared 1 base from V and 2 bases from J, leaving 11 bases between. Germline V gene data show CDR1 as SNHLY and CDR2 as FYNNEI. This CDR3 contains 15 residues. The CDR3 region has the DNA TGTGCCAGCAGTGAAGATGAGGGATTTCAAGAGACCCAGTACTTC. It encodes CASSEDEGFQETQYF. The entire variable domain, with the rest obtained from reference TRBV2 and TRBJ2-5, is as follows: EPEVTQTPSHQVTQMGQEVILRCVPISNHLYFYWYRQILGQKVEFLVSFYNNEISEKSEIFDDQFSVERPDGSNFTLKIRSTKLEDSAMYFCASSEDEGFQETQYFGPGTRLLVL.

The chain combines TRBV20-1 with TRBJ2-3; 7 nucleotides match TRBD2. V lost 3 bases and J lost 6; bases outside the gene matches: 12. The germline V gene has CDR1 DFQATT and CDR2 SNEGSKA (reference sequence). The CDR3 sequence is 15 residues long. CDR3 nucleotides: TGCAGTGCTAGTTCTGCGGGAGCCACCGGGGATACGCAGTATTTT. It yields the protein CSASSAGATGDTQYF.

This clonotype was recorded only once. The gene calls are TRBV25-1 and TRBJ2-7, with D possibly called TRBD1 or TRBD2 (5 bases each). Between the trimmed V and J ends, which lost 2 bases and 0 bases, there was a span of 11 bases. CDR1 and CDR2 from the germline V gene are MGHDK and SYGVNS. The CDR3 has 15 amino acids. This chain's CDR3 is CASSERSGSSYEQYF. CDR3 DNA: TGTGCCAGCAGTGAAAGGTCAGGGAGCTCCTACGAGCAGTACTTC.

This clonotype turned up a few times. V and J are TRBV4-3 and TRBJ2-3; 11 nucleotides agree with TRBD2. The V and J ends lost 2 bases and 7 bases, in that order; junction bases with no gene match: 14. Per germline, CDR1 LGHNA and CDR2 YSLEER. The length of the CDR3 is 18 residues. In DNA form, the CDR3 reads TGCGCCAGCAGCCAAACGGCGCCTTGGACTAGCGGGTCTCATACGCAGTATTTT. This encodes CASSQTAPWTSGSHTQYF.

V and J are TRBV18 and TRBJ2-1; D is unclear. CDR3 length: 15 amino acids. CDR1 is KGHSH and CDR2 is LQKENI in the germline V gene. V lost 6 bases, J lost 11 bases, and 23 bases lay in between. CDR3 sequence reads: CASSPTPPPAPQQFF. The CDR3 coding sequence is TGTGCCAGCTCCCCGACGCCTCCCCCTGCCCCTCAGCAGTTCTTC. Full variable domain (rest looked up from reference TRBV18 and TRBJ2-1): NAGVMQNPRHLVRRRGQEARLRCSPMKGHSHVYWYRQLPEEGLKFMVYLQKENIIDESGMPKERFSAEFPKEGPSILRIQQVVRGDSAAYFCASSPTPPPAPQQFFGPGTRLTVL.

The V gene is TRBV7-9, the J gene TRBJ2-7; TRBD2 is a possible D gene (6 bases). CDR3 length equals 16 residues. CDR1 is SEHNR and CDR2 is FQNEAQ in the germline V gene (reference sequence). The V end lost 2 bases, the J end lost 0 bases, and 14 bases lay between the germline ends. The DNA of the CDR3 is TGTGCCAGCAGCTTAATCGGCGCTAGCGTCTCCTACGAGCAGTACTTC. This translates into CASSLIGASVSYEQYF.

The gene calls are TRBV12-3 or TRBV12-4 and TRBJ2-7; no definite D call. The DNA matches TRBJ2-5 better at its end, which makes the J call doubtful. The CDR3 has 15 residues. CDR3 sequence (DNA): TGTGCCAGCAGTCTCCTTGACCCGGGTACAGAGACCCAGTACTTC. It encodes CASSLLDPGTETQYF.

The rearrangement links TRBV28 to TRBJ2-3, with D tentatively TRBD1 (6 bases). The germline V gene has CDR1 MDHEN and CDR2 SYDVKM. V was cut by 4 bases and J by 3 bases, with 14 bases left in between. The CDR3 is 15 amino acids. CDR3 coding DNA: TGTGCCAGCAGTTGGCAGGGGACCTCGACAGATACGCAGTATTTT. This encodes CASSWQGTSTDTQYF.

The chain carries TRBV12-3 or TRBV12-4 and TRBJ2-1; D ambiguous. Trimming removed 2 bases from V and 3 bases from J, with 11 bases in between. The CDR3 covers 15 residues. CDR3 DNA: TGTGCCAGCAGTTTACTGGATTGGGACTACAATGAGCAGTTCTTC. Translation gives CASSLLDWDYNEQFF.

The chain has TRBV5-1 and TRBJ1-1, with 8 bases fitting TRBD1. Trimming at V came to 5 bases and at J to 5 bases, leaving 8 bases not matched to a gene. CDR3 length equals 14 residues. CDR1 is SGHRS and CDR2 is YFSETQ in the germline V gene. The CDR3 DNA reads TGCGCCAGCAGAGAAGGACAGGGCTGGACTGAAGCTTTCTTT. This sequence encodes CASREGQGWTEAFF.

As DNA, the CDR3 is TGCAGTGCCATAACCTACAGGGGCACTGAAGCTTTCTTT. Translation gives CSAITYRGTEAFF. J is TRBJ1-1 and V is TRBV20-1; 7 nucleotides match TRBD1. V lost 6 bases, J lost 4 bases, and 8 bases stayed unmatched. This CDR3 spans 13 amino acids. In germline, CDR1 is DFQATT, CDR2 SNEGSKA (reference sequence).

In its sample, this clonotype was seen many times. This chain uses TRBV27 with TRBJ2-1; D is unresolved. This CDR3 has 14 residues. Trimming removed 5 bases from V and 0 bases from J, with 8 bases in between. Germline V gene lookup returns CDR1 MNHEY and CDR2 SMNVEV (reference sequence). As DNA, the CDR3 is TGTGCCAGCAGTCTGACCGGCTCCTACAATGAGCAGTTCTTC. Protein product: CASSLTGSYNEQFF.

The chain joins TRBV15 to TRBJ1-2; D is ambiguous. The CDR3 spans 14 residues. The germline CDR1 and CDR2 sequences are LNHNV and YYDKDF (reference sequence). Trimming removed 1 base at V and 3 bases at J, with 9 bases between. CDR3 nucleotides: TGTGCCACCAGCAGAGCACAGTACGACTATGGCTACACCTTC. Translated, it gives CATSRAQYDYGYTF.

For this clonotype: A read error may account for a junction end that differs from germline. The chain has TRBV6-5 and TRBJ2-3; no definite D call. The CDR3 spans 14 residues. The germline V gene has CDR1 MNHEY and CDR2 SVGAGI. The CDR3 region is CAGSSPRGADTQYF. DNA for the CDR3: TGTGCCGGCAGTTCCCCCCGTGGGGCAGATACGCAGTATTTT.

The chain couples TRBV29-1 to TRBJ2-1; 9 nucleotides match TRBD2. The V and J ends lost 5 bases and 6 bases, in that order; junction bases with no gene match: 14. This CDR3 region has 16 residues. Germline CDR1 SQVTM, CDR2 ANQGSEA. The CDR3 here is CSVQGFSGSVSNEQFF. CDR3 nucleotides: TGCAGCGTTCAGGGGTTTAGCGGGAGCGTGTCCAATGAGCAGTTCTTC.

This chain links TRBV7-9 with TRBJ2-6; 7 nucleotides agree with TRBD2. Germline V gives CDR1 SEHNR, CDR2 FQNEAQ (reference sequence). The CDR3 has 18 amino acids. Trimming took 6 bases from V and 0 from J; bases not matched to a gene: 11. CDR3 coding DNA: TGTGCCAGCAGTCACAGCGGGGCGACTTACTCTGGGGCCAACGTCCTGACTTTC. Amino acid sequence: CASSHSGATYSGANVLTF.

V is TRBV11-2 and J is TRBJ2-3; maybe TRBD1 (5 bases). The ends were cut back, 2 bases at V and 4 bases at J, with 19 bases in the middle. The CDR3 has 17 amino acids. The germline V gene encodes CDR1 SGHAT and CDR2 FQNNGV. The CDR3, as DNA: TGTGCCAGCAGCTTAAGGCTACAGGCAGGTGGATCAGATACGCAGTATTTT. Its protein product is CASSLRLQAGGSDTQYF.

This clonotype was counted only a few times. The rearrangement uses TRBV14 and TRBJ2-3; D is unresolved. The CDR3 loop spans 15 amino acids. Germline CDR1 and CDR2: SGHDN and FVKESK. V was pared by 0 bases and J by 5 bases, with 12 bases between. The CDR3 DNA reads as TGTGCCAGCAGCCAAGAGACTCAGCCAGGAGATACGCAGTATTTT. This sequence encodes CASSQETQPGDTQYF.

This chain links TRBV15 with TRBJ2-3, with a possible D match to TRBD2 (6 bases). This CDR3 contains 14 residues. Germline CDR1 reads LNHNV; CDR2 reads YYDKDF (reference sequence). The V and J ends lost 3 bases and 6 bases respectively, with 13 bases between them. The CDR3 loop reads CATSRRDYWDTQYF. The CDR3 region has the DNA TGTGCCACCAGCAGGCGGGATTACTGGGATACGCAGTATTTT. The full variable domain, in which reference TRBV15 and TRBJ2-3 provide the parts outside the CDR3, is DAMVIQNPRYQVTQFGKPVTLSCSQTLNHNVMYWYQQKSSQAPKLLFHYYDKDFNNEADTPDNFQSRRPNTSFCFLDIRSPGLGDTAMYLCATSRRDYWDTQYFGPGTRLTVL.

This clonotype appeared a single time. The V and J genes are TRBV5-4 and TRBJ2-7; 9 bases map to TRBD1. CDR3 length: 14 residues. The trim removed 4 bases at V and 4 bases at J, leaving 6 bases unmatched. Germline V gene data show CDR1 as SGHNT and CDR2 as YYREEE (reference sequence). CDR3 coding DNA: TGTGCCAGCAGCCCAAAGACAGGGGGATACGAGCAGTACTTC. This codes for CASSPKTGGYEQYF. The full variable domain, in which reference TRBV5-4 and TRBJ2-7 provide the parts outside the CDR3, is ETGVTQSPTHLIKTRGQQVTLRCSSQSGHNTVSWYQQALGQGPQFIFQYYREEENGRGNFPPRFSGLQFPNYSSELNVNALELDDSALYLCASSPKTGGYEQYFGPGTRLTVT.

The chain carries TRBV5-1 and TRBJ2-1; D might be TRBD2 (5 bases). CDR3 length: 13 residues. Germline V CDR1 and CDR2: SGHRS, YFSETQ. The V end lost 0 bases, the J end lost 5 bases, and 6 bases lay between the germline ends. CDR3 region: CASSLGENNEQFF. As DNA, the CDR3 is TGCGCCAGCAGCTTGGGGGAGAACAATGAGCAGTTCTTC. Combining the CDR3 with reference TRBV5-1 and TRBJ2-1 gives the whole variable domain KAGVTQTPRYLIKTRGQQVTLSCSPISGHRSVSWYQQTPGQGLQFLFEYFSETQRNKGNFPGRFSGRQFSNSRSEMNVSTLELGDSALYLCASSLGENNEQFFGPGTRLTVL.

The rearrangement uses TRBV28 and TRBJ1-5; D is possibly TRBD1 (5 bases). Germline CDR1 is MDHEN and CDR2 is SYDVKM. V was trimmed by 7 bases and J by 9 bases, leaving 25 bases between them. The CDR3 length is 16 residues. The chain's CDR3 is CASKPWDGQDWRPQHF. In DNA form, the CDR3 reads TGTGCCAGCAAGCCATGGGACGGCCAGGATTGGCGGCCCCAGCATTTT.

This clonotype was observed a handful of times. The rearrangement uses TRBV7-2 and TRBJ2-7; a weak D match, TRBD1 (6 bases). CDR3 size: 14 residues. From germline, CDR1 is SGHTA and CDR2 FQGNSA. Trimming shortened V by 5 bases and J by 7 bases, and 18 bases separated the two germline ends. This chain's CDR3 is CASSRGGGLWEQYF. The CDR3 region has the DNA TGTGCCAGCAGCCGTGGGGGCGGGCTCTGGGAGCAGTACTTC.

The chain employs TRBV20-1 and TRBJ2-3, with D possibly matching TRBD1 (6 bases). In germline, CDR1 is DFQATT, CDR2 SNEGSKA (reference sequence). This CDR3 spans 18 amino acids. V was trimmed by 3 bases and J by 2 bases, leaving 24 bases between them. The CDR3 DNA sequence: TGCAGTGCTAGGACCCTGCCAGGGACACGGGTGGCCACAGATACGCAGTATTTT. It encodes CSARTLPGTRVATDTQYF.

The chain combines TRBV7-9 with TRBJ2-4, with D maybe TRBD2 (6 bases). The DNA end is more similar to TRBJ2-7, so the J call may be wrong. CDR1 is SEHNR, CDR2 FQNEAQ, per germline (reference sequence). The CDR3 has 15 amino acids. Here the CDR3 reads CASSSGDSLFYEQYF. In DNA form, the CDR3 reads TGTGCCAGCAGCTCCGGGGACTCTCTCTTCTACGAGCAGTACTTC.

The J gene is TRBJ2-3, the V gene TRBV2; 8 bases align to TRBD1. The CDR3 consists of 14 residues. V lost 5 bases and J lost 6; bases outside the gene matches: 7. Germline V CDR1 and CDR2: SNHLY, FYNNEI. The CDR3 region is CASSPSDRGDTQYF. The CDR3 DNA follows: TGTGCCAGCAGTCCCAGCGACAGGGGCGATACGCAGTATTTT.

The chain couples TRBV5-1 to TRBJ2-1; 9 nucleotides match TRBD1. The CDR3 has 15 residues. Trimming took 7 bases from V and 8 from J; bases not matched to a gene: 13. Germline V gives CDR1 SGHRS, CDR2 YFSETQ. The CDR3 DNA sequence: TGCGCCAGCCTTGACCATGGACAGGGGCTAGATGAGCAGTTCTTC. It translates to CASLDHGQGLDEQFF.